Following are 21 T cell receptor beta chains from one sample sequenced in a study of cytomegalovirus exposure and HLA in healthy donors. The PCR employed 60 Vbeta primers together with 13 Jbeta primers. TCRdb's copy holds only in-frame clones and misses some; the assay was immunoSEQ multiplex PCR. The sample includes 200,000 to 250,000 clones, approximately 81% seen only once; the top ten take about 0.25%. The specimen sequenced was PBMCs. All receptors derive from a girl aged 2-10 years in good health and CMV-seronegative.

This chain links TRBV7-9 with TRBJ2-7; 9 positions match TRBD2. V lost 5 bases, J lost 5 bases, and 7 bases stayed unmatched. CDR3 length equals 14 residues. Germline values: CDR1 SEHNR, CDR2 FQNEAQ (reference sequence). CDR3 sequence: CASSIAGGPHEQYF. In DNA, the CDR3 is TGTGCCAGCAGCATTGCGGGGGGGCCCCACGAGCAGTACTTC.

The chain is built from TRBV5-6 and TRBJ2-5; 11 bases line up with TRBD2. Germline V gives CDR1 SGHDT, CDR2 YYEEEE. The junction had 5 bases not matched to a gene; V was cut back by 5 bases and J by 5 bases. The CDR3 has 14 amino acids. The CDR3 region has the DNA TGTGCCAGCAGACCGACTAGCGGGACGGAGACCCAGTACTTC. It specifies CASRPTSGTETQYF. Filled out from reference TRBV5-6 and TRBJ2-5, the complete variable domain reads DAGVTQSPTHLIKTRGQQVTLRCSPKSGHDTVSWYQQALGQGPQFIFQYYEEEERQRGNFPDRFSGHQFPNYSSELNVNALLLGDSALYLCASRPTSGTETQYFGPGTRLLVL.

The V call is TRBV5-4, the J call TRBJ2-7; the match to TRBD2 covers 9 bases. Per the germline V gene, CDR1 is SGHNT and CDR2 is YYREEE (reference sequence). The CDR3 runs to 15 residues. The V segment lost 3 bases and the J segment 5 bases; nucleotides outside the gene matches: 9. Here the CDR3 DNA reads TGTGCCAGCAGCTCCCAGCGGGGGGAGGCGAACGAGCAGTACTTC. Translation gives CASSSQRGEANEQYF.

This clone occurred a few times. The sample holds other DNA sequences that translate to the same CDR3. The CDR3 reads CASSYGRDTEAFF. The CDR3 DNA reads TGTGCCAGCAGTTACGGGCGAGACACTGAAGCTTTCTTT. The V and J genes are TRBV6-5 and TRBJ1-1; D not resolved. The CDR3 covers 13 residues. V was cut by 2 bases and J by 3 bases, with 7 bases left in between. CDR1 MNHEY and CDR2 SVGAGI come from the germline V gene.

The DNA for the CDR3 is TGTGCCAGCAGCCGAGGACAGGGGAAAGTTTTCTTT. Translated: CASSRGQGKVFF. J is TRBJ1-1 and V is TRBV6-6, with 9 positions matching TRBD1. Losses at the gene ends were 6 bases for V and 13 bases for J; bases not matched to a gene: 9. Germline assignment: CDR1 MNHNY and CDR2 SVGAGI (reference sequence). This CDR3 has 12 residues.

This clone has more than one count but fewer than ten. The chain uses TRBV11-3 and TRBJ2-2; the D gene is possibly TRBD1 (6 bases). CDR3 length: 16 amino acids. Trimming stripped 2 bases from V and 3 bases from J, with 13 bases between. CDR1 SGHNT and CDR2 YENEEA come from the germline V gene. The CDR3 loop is CASSLTPGHDTGELFF. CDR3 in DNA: TGTGCCAGCAGCTTAACCCCGGGACATGACACCGGGGAGCTGTTTTTT.

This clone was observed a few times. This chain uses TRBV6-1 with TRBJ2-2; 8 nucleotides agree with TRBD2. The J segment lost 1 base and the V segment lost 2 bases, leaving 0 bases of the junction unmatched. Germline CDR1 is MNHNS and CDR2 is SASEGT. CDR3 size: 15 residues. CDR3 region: CASSELAGNTGELFF. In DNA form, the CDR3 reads TGTGCCAGCAGTGAACTAGCGGGGAACACCGGGGAGCTGTTTTTT.

CDR3: CASSSGLYNEQFF. CDR3 sequence (DNA): TGTGCCAGTAGTAGTGGCCTTTACAATGAGCAGTTCTTC. The rearrangement uses TRBV19 and TRBJ2-1; D call uncertain. Germline V gene sequence: CDR1 LNHDA, CDR2 SQIVND (reference sequence). V was pared by 4 bases and J by 4 bases, with 8 bases between. The CDR3 is made up of 13 amino acids. The full variable domain, completed using reference TRBV19 and TRBJ2-1, is DGGITQSPKYLFRKEGQNVTLSCEQNLNHDAMYWYRQDPGQGLRLIYYSQIVNDFQKGDIAEGYSVSREKKESFPLTVTSAQKNPTAFYLCASSSGLYNEQFFGPGTRLTVL.

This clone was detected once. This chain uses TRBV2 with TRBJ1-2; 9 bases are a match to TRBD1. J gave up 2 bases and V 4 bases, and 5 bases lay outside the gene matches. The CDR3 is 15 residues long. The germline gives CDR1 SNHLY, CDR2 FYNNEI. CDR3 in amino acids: CASSVLGQGNYGYTF. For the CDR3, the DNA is TGTGCCAGCAGTGTTTTGGGACAGGGAAACTATGGCTACACCTTC.

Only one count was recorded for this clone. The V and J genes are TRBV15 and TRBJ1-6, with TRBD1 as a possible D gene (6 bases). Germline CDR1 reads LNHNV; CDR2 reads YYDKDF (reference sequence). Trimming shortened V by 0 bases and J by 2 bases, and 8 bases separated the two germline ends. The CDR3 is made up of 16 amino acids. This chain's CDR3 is CATSRETGTYNSPLHF. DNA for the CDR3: TGTGCCACCAGCAGAGAAACAGGGACCTATAATTCACCCCTCCACTTT.

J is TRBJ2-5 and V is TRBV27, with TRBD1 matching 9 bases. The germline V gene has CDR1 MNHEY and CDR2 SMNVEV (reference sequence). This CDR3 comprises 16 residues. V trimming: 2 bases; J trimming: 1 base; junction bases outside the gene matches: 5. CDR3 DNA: TGTGCCAGCAGTTTACGGGGGACAGGGCTCCAAGAGACCCAGTACTTC. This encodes CASSLRGTGLQETQYF.

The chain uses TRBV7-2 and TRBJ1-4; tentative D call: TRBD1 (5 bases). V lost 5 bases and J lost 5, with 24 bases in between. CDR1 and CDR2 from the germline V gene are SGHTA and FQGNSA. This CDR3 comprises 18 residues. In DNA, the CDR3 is TGTGCCAGCAGCCCATGGACAACCCCAACCGTGGCCAATGAAAAACTGTTTTTT. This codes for CASSPWTTPTVANEKLFF.

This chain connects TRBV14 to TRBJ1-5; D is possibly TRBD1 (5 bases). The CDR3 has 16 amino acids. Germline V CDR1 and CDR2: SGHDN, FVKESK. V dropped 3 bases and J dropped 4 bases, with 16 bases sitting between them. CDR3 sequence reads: CASSQVGQGKNQPQHF. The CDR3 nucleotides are TGTGCCAGCAGCCAGGTTGGTCAGGGAAAGAATCAGCCCCAGCATTTT.

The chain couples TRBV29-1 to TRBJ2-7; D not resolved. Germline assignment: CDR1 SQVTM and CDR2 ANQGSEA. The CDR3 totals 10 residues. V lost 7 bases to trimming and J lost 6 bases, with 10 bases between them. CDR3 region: CSALSPEQYF. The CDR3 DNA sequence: TGCAGCGCCCTTTCTCCCGAGCAGTACTTC.

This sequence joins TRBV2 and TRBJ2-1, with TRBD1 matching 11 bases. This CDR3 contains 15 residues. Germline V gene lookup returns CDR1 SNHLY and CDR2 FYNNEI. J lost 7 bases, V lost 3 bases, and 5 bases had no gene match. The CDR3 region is CASSDPGQGGNEQFF. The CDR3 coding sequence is TGTGCCAGCAGTGACCCGGGACAGGGGGGTAATGAGCAGTTCTTC. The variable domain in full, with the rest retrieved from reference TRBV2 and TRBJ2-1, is EPEVTQTPSHQVTQMGQEVILRCVPISNHLYFYWYRQILGQKVEFLVSFYNNEISEKSEIFDDQFSVERPDGSNFTLKIRSTKLEDSAMYFCASSDPGQGGNEQFFGPGTRLTVL.

CDR3 region: CASSLSGTDGEGQYF. DNA for the CDR3: TGCGCCAGCAGCCTTTCCGGGACCGATGGGGAGGGGCAGTACTTC. V gene TRBV4-1 combines with J gene TRBJ2-7, with 7 bases fitting TRBD2. J lost 9 bases, V lost 4 bases, and 15 bases had no gene match. The CDR3 spans 15 residues. Per germline, CDR1 MGHRA and CDR2 YSYEKL.

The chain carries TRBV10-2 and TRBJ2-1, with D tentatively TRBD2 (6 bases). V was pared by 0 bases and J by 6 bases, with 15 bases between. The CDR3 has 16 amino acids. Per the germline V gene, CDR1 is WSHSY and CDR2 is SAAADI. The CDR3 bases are TGCGCCAGCAGTGAGTCGTTAGGACTACCGGGCAATGAGCAGTTCTTC. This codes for CASSESLGLPGNEQFF.

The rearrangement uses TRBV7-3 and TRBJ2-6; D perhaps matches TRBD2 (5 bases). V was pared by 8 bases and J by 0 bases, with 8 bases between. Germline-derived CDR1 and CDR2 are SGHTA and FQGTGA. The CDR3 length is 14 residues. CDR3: CASPRASGANVLTF. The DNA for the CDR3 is TGTGCCAGCCCGAGGGCCTCTGGGGCCAACGTCCTGACTTTC.

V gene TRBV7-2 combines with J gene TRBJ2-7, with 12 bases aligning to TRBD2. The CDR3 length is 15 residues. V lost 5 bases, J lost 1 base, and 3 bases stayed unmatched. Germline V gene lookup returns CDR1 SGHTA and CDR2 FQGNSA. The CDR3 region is CASSPLAGGSYEQYF. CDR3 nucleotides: TGTGCCAGCAGCCCCCTAGCGGGAGGGTCCTACGAGCAGTACTTC.

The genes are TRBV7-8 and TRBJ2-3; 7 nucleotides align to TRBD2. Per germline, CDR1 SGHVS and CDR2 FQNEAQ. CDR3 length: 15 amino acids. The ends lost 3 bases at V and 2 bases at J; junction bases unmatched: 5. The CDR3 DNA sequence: TGTGCCAGCAGCTTCGGGCGGGGGATCACAGATACGCAGTATTTT. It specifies CASSFGRGITDTQYF.

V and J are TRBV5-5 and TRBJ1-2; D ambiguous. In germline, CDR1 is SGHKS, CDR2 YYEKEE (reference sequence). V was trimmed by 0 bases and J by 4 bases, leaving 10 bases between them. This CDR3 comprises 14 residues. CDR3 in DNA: TGTGCCAGCAGCTTGGTGGCAGAACCCTATGGCTACACCTTC. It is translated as CASSLVAEPYGYTF. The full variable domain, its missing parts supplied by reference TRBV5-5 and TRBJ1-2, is DAGVTQSPTHLIKTRGQQVTLRCSPISGHKSVSWYQQVLGQGPQFIFQYYEKEERGRGNFPDRFSARQFPNYSSELNVNALLLGDSALYLCASSLVAEPYGYTFGSGTRLTVV.